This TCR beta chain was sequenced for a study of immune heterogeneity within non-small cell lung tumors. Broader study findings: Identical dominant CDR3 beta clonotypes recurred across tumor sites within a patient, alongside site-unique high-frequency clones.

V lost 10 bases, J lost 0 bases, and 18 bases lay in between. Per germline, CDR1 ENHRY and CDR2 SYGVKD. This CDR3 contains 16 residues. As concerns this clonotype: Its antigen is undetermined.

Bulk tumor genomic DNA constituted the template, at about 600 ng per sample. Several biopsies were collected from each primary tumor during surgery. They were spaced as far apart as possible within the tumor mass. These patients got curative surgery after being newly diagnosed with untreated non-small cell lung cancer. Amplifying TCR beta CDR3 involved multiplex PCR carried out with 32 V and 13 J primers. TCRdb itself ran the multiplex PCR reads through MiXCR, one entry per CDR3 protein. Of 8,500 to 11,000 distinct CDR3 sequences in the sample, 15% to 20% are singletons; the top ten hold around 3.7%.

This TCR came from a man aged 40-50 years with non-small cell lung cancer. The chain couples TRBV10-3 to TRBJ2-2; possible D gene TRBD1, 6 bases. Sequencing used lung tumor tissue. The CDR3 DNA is TGTGCCACCTCGGACAGAACAACAGCGAACACCGGGGAGCTGTTTTTT. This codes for CATSDRTTANTGELFF.